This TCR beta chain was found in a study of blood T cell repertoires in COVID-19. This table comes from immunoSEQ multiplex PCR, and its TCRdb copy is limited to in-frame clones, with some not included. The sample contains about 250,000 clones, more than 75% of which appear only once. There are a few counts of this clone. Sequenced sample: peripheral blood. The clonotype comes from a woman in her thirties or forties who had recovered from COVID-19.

The CDR3 DNA reads as TGTGCCAGTAACTCAGGGGCTCCCTATGGCTACACCTTC. Amino acids: CASNSGAPYGYTF. The rearrangement uses TRBV19 and TRBJ1-2, with D tentatively TRBD1 (6 bases). The germline V and J ends were trimmed by 7 bases and 4 bases, with 13 bases remaining between them. Germline CDR1 is LNHDA and CDR2 is SQIVND (reference sequence). This CDR3 is built from 13 residues. The whole variable domain, filled in from reference TRBV19 and TRBJ1-2, reads DGGITQSPKYLFRKEGQNVTLSCEQNLNHDAMYWYRQDPGQGLRLIYYSQIVNDFQKGDIAEGYSVSREKKESFPLTVTSAQKNPTAFYLCASNSGAPYGYTFGSGTRLTVV.